This TCR beta chain came from a study of shared clonotypes between healthy human individuals. Study-wide findings and caveats: Clonotype sharing among donors, it was expected, would be affected by sequencing depth.

The CDR3 is 15 residues long. CDR1 KGHSH and CDR2 LQKENI come from the germline V gene. The trim removed 3 bases at V and 6 bases at J, leaving 10 bases unmatched. Note on this clone: Its specificity is not known.

Loaded into unsorted PBMC replicate PCRs was roughly 310 ng DNA, approximately 33,000 T cell genomes. Profiling relied on immunoSEQ multiplex PCR, and the TCRdb table lists in-frame clones only, not all of them. The table includes about 470,000 clones, more than 75% detected once. Sequencing was carried out using PBMCs. The sequence derives from a woman aged 35 to 49 in good health. Some clones in this sample may be carry-over from other donors' samples. J is TRBJ2-7 and V is TRBV18; 8 bases are shared with TRBD2. The CDR3 here is CASSPIGGGGSEQYF. CDR3 nucleotide sequence: TGTGCCAGCTCACCCATCGGGGGGGGAGGGTCCGAGCAGTACTTC.